The sequence of this T cell receptor beta chain was determined in a study of T-cell memory formation after mild COVID-19. General study points: Some responding clones appeared in pre-infection memory, suggesting cross-reactive memory joined.

The CDR3 has 15 amino acids. Germline V gives CDR1 SGDLS, CDR2 YYNGEE. V lost 4 bases, J lost 1 base, and 14 bases lay in between. TCRdb recomputed calls from the 5' RACE reads with MiXCR, one row per CDR3 protein. The sample has under 400,000 distinct CDR3 sequences; approximately 21% are singletons. As regards this clonotype: Its antigen is unidentified.

This TCR was sampled from an adult woman who had mild COVID-19 (a few samples of this study predate the infection). Cell type and time point are not known. The chain is built from TRBV9 and TRBJ2-5; D is undetermined. Sequenced: PBMCs or a T cell subset sorted from them (not recorded which). As DNA, the CDR3 is TGTGCCAGCAGCTCCGGTACAGAGAGCCAAGAGACCCAGTACTTC. It codes for CASSSGTESQETQYF.